This paragraph covers one T cell receptor beta chain sequence. Germline V CDR1 and CDR2: MNHEY, SMNVEV (reference sequence). The CDR3 contains 15 residues. Trimming took 6 bases from V and 2 from J; bases not matched to a gene: 6. The data originate from a study of blood T cell repertoires in COVID-19. Study in general: Whether acute or convalescent, the COVID-19 samples came from the United States, Italy and Spain. PBMCs, B-cell-depleted T cells, or T cells provided the cDNA or gDNA that made up the material.

Source study methods: Counts of nucleated cells, estimated from reference gene primer amplification, were obtained. Data came from immunoSEQ multiplex PCR; TCRdb stores just in-frame clones and leaves some out. V and J calls and clone size are copied from that table; D and trimming were computed from the DNA. The table lists 90,000 to 100,000 clones, 75% to 90% of them singletons. The genes are TRBV27 and TRBJ2-7; 11 bases fit TRBD2. This sequence originates from an elderly man with acute or convalescent COVID-19. The sequenced material came from peripheral blood. CDR3 amino acids: CASRVTSGATYEQYF. The CDR3 nucleotides are TGTGCCAGCAGGGTGACTAGCGGGGCTACCTACGAGCAGTACTTC.